Listed here is a single TCR beta chain. This record comes from a study of blood T cell repertoires in COVID-19. Study details: T cells, B-cell-depleted T cells, or PBMCs provided the cDNA or gDNA that served as material.

Original data processing: Quantification of nucleated cells was approximated via reference gene primer amplification. Some clones are missing from TCRdb's copy, which holds only in-frame ones; the method was immunoSEQ multiplex PCR. The V and J calls and the clone size are those of that table, but D and trimming were determined from the DNA. The sample lists about 59,000 clones; about 90% were seen once. Trimming removed 5 bases at V and 4 bases at J, with 7 bases between. CDR1 is SGHAT and CDR2 is FQDESV in the germline V gene (reference sequence). The CDR3 runs 12 residues. The chain employs TRBV11-1 and TRBJ2-3, with unresolved D. This sequence originates from a woman of 80 years or more with active COVID-19. The sequenced sample was peripheral blood. The CDR3 nucleotides are TGTGCCAGCAGCCTATTAGCAGATACGCAGTATTTT. This gives the protein CASSLLADTQYF.